Detailed here is one T cell receptor beta chain. The CDR3 loop spans 14 amino acids. Trimming took 4 bases from V and 1 from J, leaving 9 bases between them. The germline V gene encodes CDR1 LGHNA and CDR2 YNFKEQ. The data were obtained in a study of blood T cell repertoires in COVID-19. Whole-study context: Acute-phase and convalescent COVID-19 samples originated in the United States, Italy and Spain. T cells, B-cell-depleted T cells, or PBMCs provided the cDNA or gDNA that served as material.

Authors' data handling: Amplification from reference gene primers served as the basis for estimated nucleated cell counts. The table came from immunoSEQ multiplex PCR; TCRdb's copy has only in-frame clones and leaves some out. V, J and clone size are taken as reported in that table, and D and trimming were inferred from the DNA itself. The sample records 150,000 to 180,000 clones, roughly 88% being singletons. Followed over time, Seattle patients had been enrolled while infection was active. The clonotype originates from a man aged 55-75 years with COVID-19, enrolled during active disease. This chain uses TRBV4-2 with TRBJ2-3; weak D call: TRBD2 (6 bases). Material: peripheral blood. The DNA of the CDR3 is TGTGCCAGCAGCCGTGCTAGCGGCACAGATACGCAGTATTTT. It codes for CASSRASGTDTQYF.